These 24 T cell receptor beta chains share one sample of origin, sequenced in a study of blood T cell repertoires in COVID-19. Repertoires were generated with immunoSEQ multiplex PCR, while TCRdb's copy carries only in-frame clones and drops some. The data contain 25,000 to 35,000 clones, roughly 87% of them singletons. What was sequenced was peripheral blood. The source of these receptors is an older man with acute or convalescent COVID-19.

The V call is TRBV19, the J call TRBJ2-5; weak D call: TRBD1 (6 bases). V shed 4 bases and J shed 5 bases, with 11 bases lying between them. Germline V gives CDR1 LNHDA, CDR2 SQIVND (reference sequence). The CDR3 is made up of 13 amino acids. This CDR3 reads CASSTTRGETQYF. The CDR3 nucleotides are TGTGCCAGTAGTACCACTAGGGGGGAGACCCAGTACTTC. Full variable domain (outside the CDR3, taken from reference TRBV19 and TRBJ2-5): DGGITQSPKYLFRKEGQNVTLSCEQNLNHDAMYWYRQDPGQGLRLIYYSQIVNDFQKGDIAEGYSVSREKKESFPLTVTSAQKNPTAFYLCASSTTRGETQYFGPGTRLLVL.

This chain uses TRBV6-2 or TRBV6-3 with TRBJ1-1; D might be TRBD1 (5 bases). Germline values: CDR1 MNHEY, CDR2 SVGEGT. CDR3 size: 15 residues. Trimming pared 5 bases from V and 0 bases from J, leaving 13 bases between. CDR3 sequence: CASSPKGVMNTEAFF. DNA of the CDR3: TGTGCCAGCAGTCCAAAAGGGGTAATGAACACTGAAGCTTTCTTT.

This clone was counted once. The CDR3 protein is CANVDRRDTGELFF. CDR3 nucleotides: TGTGCCAACGTGGACAGGAGGGACACCGGGGAGCTGTTTTTT. The rearrangement links TRBV27 to TRBJ2-2; possible D gene TRBD1, 7 bases. This CDR3 is built from 14 residues. Trimming left V 10 bases short and J 3 bases short, with 15 bases between. Germline CDR1 is MNHEY and CDR2 is SMNVEV (reference sequence).

The V and J genes are TRBV11-2 and TRBJ1-2; TRBD1 might be the D (5 bases). This CDR3 has 14 amino acids. Germline V gene lookup returns CDR1 SGHAT and CDR2 FQNNGV. Trimming removed 1 base from V and 3 bases from J, with 9 bases in between. For the CDR3, the DNA is TGTGCCAGCAGCTTAGTGCGGGGGTACTATGGCTACACCTTC. Its translation: CASSLVRGYYGYTF.

The genes are TRBV19 and TRBJ1-2; 7 bases are a match to TRBD1. Germline CDR1 is LNHDA and CDR2 is SQIVND (reference sequence). This CDR3 has 12 amino acids. V gave up 10 bases and J gave up 2 bases; unmatched junction bases: 4. The CDR3 is CATQQGNYGYTF. CDR3 nucleotide sequence: TGTGCCACTCAACAGGGGAACTATGGCTACACCTTC.

The CDR3 reads CASSSGQRTNEKLFF. CDR3 in DNA: TGCGCCAGCAGCTCGGGACAGCGCACTAATGAAAAACTGTTTTTT. The chain is built from TRBV5-1 and TRBJ1-4; 7 bases are a match to TRBD1. This CDR3 has 15 amino acids. Germline loops: CDR1 SGHRS, CDR2 YFSETQ. V dropped 3 bases and J dropped 2; count of bases not matched to a gene: 4.

V and J are TRBV7-9 and TRBJ1-3, with D unresolved. Germline lookup yields CDR1 SEHNR and CDR2 FQNEAQ (reference sequence). The V end was cut by 3 bases, the J end by 0 bases, with 6 bases between. The CDR3 consists of 14 residues. The CDR3 here is CASSFSGSGNTIYF. The DNA of the CDR3 is TGTGCCAGCAGCTTTTCAGGCTCTGGAAACACCATATATTTT.

The rearrangement links TRBV29-1 to TRBJ1-2; tentative D call: TRBD1 (5 bases). The CDR3 contains 15 residues. Germline loops: CDR1 SQVTM, CDR2 ANQGSEA. The V gene lost 5 bases and the J gene lost 1 base, with 17 bases spanning the gap. In DNA form, the CDR3 reads TGCAGCGTTCGGGGGTCTTACGGGTTTAACTATGGCTACACCTTC. Amino acids: CSVRGSYGFNYGYTF.

The chain has TRBV28 and TRBJ1-2; TRBD1 matches at 10 bases. CDR1 and CDR2 (germline): MDHEN, SYDVKM. This CDR3 is built from 16 residues. Trimming took 6 bases from V and 4 from J; bases not matched to a gene: 11. This CDR3 reads CASRQQTGGAGYGYTF. The CDR3 coding sequence is TGTGCCAGCAGGCAGCAGACAGGGGGCGCTGGCTATGGCTACACCTTC.

The chain carries TRBV6-5 and TRBJ2-7; D is perhaps TRBD2 (5 bases). The V and J ends lost 5 bases and 5 bases respectively, with 16 bases between them. This CDR3 contains 14 residues. Germline V gene sequence: CDR1 MNHEY, CDR2 SVGAGI. CDR3 sequence (DNA): TGTGCCAGCAGTCCGCCGACGGGGTCGGACGAGCAGTACTTC. It encodes CASSPPTGSDEQYF.

The rearrangement links TRBV15 to TRBJ1-1, with TRBD1 matching over 8 bases. CDR3 length: 15 residues. Trimming removed 1 base from V and 2 bases from J; junction bases left unmatched: 3. Looked up from germline, CDR1 is LNHNV and CDR2 is YYDKDF (reference sequence). The CDR3 spells CATSRGQGQNTEAFF. CDR3 in DNA: TGTGCCACCAGCAGAGGACAGGGGCAAAACACTGAAGCTTTCTTT.

The chain's CDR3 is CASSPPGRDGYTF. DNA for the CDR3: TGTGCCAGCAGTCCCCCAGGGAGGGATGGCTACACCTTC. The chain has TRBV28 and TRBJ1-2; D is perhaps TRBD1 (5 bases). The germline V and J ends were trimmed by 5 bases and 6 bases, with 13 bases remaining between them. Germline V gives CDR1 MDHEN, CDR2 SYDVKM. This CDR3 contains 13 residues.

The chain links TRBV7-9 to TRBJ1-1; TRBD1 is a possible D gene (5 bases). V was cut by 4 bases and J by 4 bases, with 13 bases left in between. The CDR3 runs 14 residues. Germline values: CDR1 SEHNR, CDR2 FQNEAQ (reference sequence). CDR3 loop: CASSSQTEATEAFF. CDR3 coding DNA: TGTGCCAGCAGCTCCCAGACAGAAGCCACTGAAGCTTTCTTT.

The rearrangement links TRBV6-6 to TRBJ2-1; D unclear. The CDR3 has 13 amino acids. V was pared by 2 bases and J by 8 bases, with 10 bases between. Per germline, CDR1 MNHNY and CDR2 SVGAGI (reference sequence). The CDR3 here is CASSYPELYEQFF. The CDR3 region has the DNA TGTGCCAGCAGTTACCCGGAGCTTTATGAGCAGTTCTTC.

The rearrangement joins TRBV7-9 to TRBJ1-1; 9 nucleotides line up with TRBD1. The CDR3 loop spans 18 amino acids. Germline CDR1 and CDR2: SEHNR and FQNEAQ (reference sequence). The V and J ends lost 1 base and 2 bases, in that order; junction bases with no gene match: 11. Written as DNA, the CDR3 is TGTGCCAGCAGCTTAGTCGGACAGGGGCGCGACCTAAACACTGAAGCTTTCTTT. It translates to CASSLVGQGRDLNTEAFF.

This chain joins TRBV6-6 and TRBJ1-1, with D tentatively TRBD1 (6 bases). Germline CDR1 is MNHNY and CDR2 is SVGAGI (reference sequence). Trimming left V 7 bases short and J 4 bases short, with 16 bases between. The CDR3 has 14 amino acids. CDR3 DNA: TGTGCCAGCATCCTGGACAGCCAGGGCACTGAAGCTTTCTTT. Translation gives CASILDSQGTEAFF.

The chain uses TRBV2 and TRBJ1-5; weak D call: TRBD1 (5 bases). The CDR3 consists of 14 residues. Germline CDR1 and CDR2: SNHLY and FYNNEI. V was shortened by 6 bases and J by 4 bases, with 13 bases between the two germline ends. CDR3 bases: TGTGCCAGCAGCCCGCAGGGCCGGAATCAGCCCCAGCATTTT. Its translation: CASSPQGRNQPQHF. Full variable domain (rest looked up from reference TRBV2 and TRBJ1-5): EPEVTQTPSHQVTQMGQEVILRCVPISNHLYFYWYRQILGQKVEFLVSFYNNEISEKSEIFDDQFSVERPDGSNFTLKIRSTKLEDSAMYFCASSPQGRNQPQHFGDGTRLSIL.

The chain joins TRBV25-1 to TRBJ2-1; 9 bases align to TRBD1. The J segment lost 7 bases and the V segment lost 3 bases, leaving 4 bases of the junction unmatched. CDR3 length: 14 amino acids. The germline CDR1 and CDR2 sequences are MGHDK and SYGVNS. CDR3 protein: CASSDLDRGNEQFF. The CDR3 DNA sequence: TGTGCCAGCAGTGACTTAGACAGGGGGAATGAGCAGTTCTTC.

CDR3: CAWSTGFSYEQYF. CDR3 bases: TGTGCCTGGAGCACAGGGTTCTCCTACGAGCAGTACTTC. The gene calls are TRBV30 and TRBJ2-7, with TRBD1 as a possible D gene (6 bases). Trimming removed 3 bases at V and 0 bases at J, with 9 bases between. CDR1 GTSNPN and CDR2 SVGIG come from the germline V gene (reference sequence). The CDR3 is 13 amino acids.

The chain combines TRBV6-6 with TRBJ1-5; TRBD1 agrees at 9 bases. The CDR3 extends over 15 amino acids. Trimming cost V 5 bases and J 9 bases; bases outside gene matches: 11. Germline V gives CDR1 MNHNY, CDR2 SVGAGI (reference sequence). The CDR3 region is CASSPGTGFIGPQHF. The CDR3 DNA is TGTGCCAGCAGTCCCGGGACAGGGTTTATAGGGCCCCAGCATTTT.

The CDR3, as DNA: TGTGCCAGCAGTCGCTGGACAGGGGAAGAGACCCAGTACTTC. Amino acids: CASSRWTGEETQYF. This chain joins TRBV27 and TRBJ2-5; 9 nucleotides agree with TRBD1. The CDR3 is made up of 14 amino acids. The V and J ends lost 5 bases and 3 bases, in that order; junction bases with no gene match: 4. The V gene's germline CDR1 is MNHEY and CDR2 SMNVEV (reference sequence).

This chain joins TRBV7-2 and TRBJ2-7; D not resolved. The CDR3 loop spans 15 amino acids. Germline V CDR1 and CDR2: SGHTA, FQGNSA. V gave up 2 bases and J gave up 1 base, with 12 bases separating them. CDR3 in DNA: TGTGCCAGCAGCTTATACCTAACTTCTTCCTACGAGCAGTACTTC. It translates to CASSLYLTSSYEQYF.

The chain links TRBV28 to TRBJ2-7; 12 bases map to TRBD2. The V gene end was trimmed by 4 bases and the J gene end by 5 bases; junction bases not matched to a gene: 6. The CDR3 spans 15 residues. CDR1 is MDHEN, CDR2 SYDVKM, per germline. CDR3 nucleotides: TGTGCCAGCAGTTCCCCCGGACTAGCGGGAAACGAGCAGTACTTC. Translating it yields CASSSPGLAGNEQYF.

V and J are TRBV27 and TRBJ1-1; 7 bases fit TRBD1. The V gene end was trimmed by 10 bases and the J gene end by 0 bases; junction bases not matched to a gene: 11. Per germline, CDR1 MNHEY and CDR2 SMNVEV (reference sequence). This CDR3 has 15 amino acids. Here the CDR3 reads CATLGAGGLNTEAFF. CDR3 nucleotides: TGTGCCACCCTTGGGGCAGGGGGTTTGAACACTGAAGCTTTCTTT.